These T cell receptor beta chains were read from a single sample in a study of cytomegalovirus exposure and HLA in healthy donors. Clones were read by immunoSEQ multiplex PCR, and TCRdb kept only the in-frame ones, dropping some. The sample shows some 150,000 clones, about 70% of them seen only once. Input material: PBMCs. The source of these receptors is a man aged 55-75 years in good health and CMV-seronegative. Both conserved end residues are part of each CDR3. Fields, in order: J gene, clone size, V gene, D gene, CDR3 protein, CDR3 DNA. The D gene is left open where the match is weak. The size of a clone is reported for some rows only, either as once, few or many, or as a class for expanded clones.

>TRBJ2-3|.|TRBV7-9|.
CASSFEGRTDTQYF
TGTGCCAGCAGCTTTGAGGGCCGCACAGATACGCAGTATTTT
>TRBJ2-7|.|TRBV5-6|.
CASSRGPGYEQYF
TGTGCCAGCAGCAGAGGCCCGGGGTACGAGCAGTACTTC
>TRBJ2-3|.|TRBV6-5|TRBD2
CASSYQAGVSTDTQYF
TGTGCCAGCAGTTATCAGGCGGGAGTAAGCACAGATACGCAGTATTTT
>TRBJ2-5|.|TRBV7-9|TRBD2
CASSLVAGGGETQYF
TGTGCCAGCAGCTTAGTAGCGGGAGGGGGAGAGACCCAGTACTTC
>TRBJ1-2|.|TRBV7-2|.
CASSLDRVYTF
TGTGCCAGCAGCTTAGACAGGGTCTACACCTTC
>TRBJ2-5|once|TRBV7-2|.
CASSLGRGETQYF
TGTGCCAGCAGCTTGGGCAGGGGAGAGACCCAGTACTTC
>TRBJ2-7|.|TRBV7-9|TRBD1
CASTFRTGGEQYF
TGTGCCAGCACCTTTCGGACAGGGGGCGAGCAGTACTTC
>TRBJ2-1|.|TRBV7-2|.
CASSLVGGASYNEQFF
TGTGCCAGCAGCTTAGTAGGGGGGGCTTCCTACAATGAGCAGTTCTTC
>TRBJ1-6|.|TRBV6-5|.
CASSYSMRGRNSPLHF
TGTGCCAGCAGTTACTCGATGCGGGGTAGGAATTCACCCCTCCACTTT
>TRBJ1-3|.|TRBV4-2|.
CASSQDQGGIVGNTIYF
TGTGCCAGCAGCCAAGATCAAGGAGGAATAGTAGGAAACACCATATATTTT
>TRBJ2-7|.|TRBV30|.
CAWSVRDRRAF
TGTGCCTGGAGTGTACGTGACAGGCGGGCGTTC
>TRBJ1-1|few|TRBV6-5|TRBD1
CASSYSQGADTEAFF
TGTGCCAGCAGTTACTCGCAGGGGGCGGACACTGAAGCTTTCTTT
>TRBJ2-7|.|TRBV9|.
CASSSRAGPLYEQYF
TGTGCCAGCAGCTCCCGCGCGGGACCCCTCTACGAGCAGTACTTC
>TRBJ2-7|.|TRBV29-1|TRBD2
CSVRGGTTERIYEQYF
TGCAGCGTACGGGGAGGGACTACGGAAAGAATTTACGAGCAGTACTTC
>TRBJ2-2|few|TRBV7-9|TRBD1
CSSSLGDSNTGELFF
TGTTCCAGCAGCTTAGGGGACAGCAACACCGGGGAGCTGTTTTTT
>TRBJ1-1|few|TRBV19|.
CASSMQGPGGTEAFF
TGTGCCAGTAGTATGCAGGGACCGGGGGGGACTGAAGCTTTCTTT
>TRBJ2-2|.|TRBV2|TRBD2
CASSDWTSGKAGELFF
TGTGCCAGCAGTGATTGGACTAGCGGGAAGGCCGGGGAGCTGTTTTTT
>TRBJ1-2|few|TRBV18|.
CASSPLGQSAGGYTF
TGTGCCAGCTCACCACTCGGACAGTCGGCAGGTGGCTACACCTTC
>TRBJ2-1|.|TRBV10-1|TRBD2
CASSGLAGVLDEQFF
TGCGCCAGCAGCGGACTAGCGGGAGTTTTGGATGAGCAGTTCTTC
>TRBJ1-6|.|TRBV28|.
CASSLYGRERRGNSPLHF
TGTGCCAGCAGTTTATATGGTCGCGAGCGCAGGGGTAATTCACCCCTCCACTTT
>TRBJ1-1|once|TRBV19|.
CASSFRGSNTEAFF
TGTGCCAGTAGCTTCCGGGGATCGAACACTGAAGCTTTCTTT
>TRBJ2-7|few|TRBV29-1|TRBD2
CSASGRATYEQYF
TGCAGCGCTAGCGGGAGGGCCACCTACGAGCAGTACTTC
>TRBJ2-1|.|TRBV25-1|.
CASTPVGDLKQFF
TGTGCCAGCACCCCGGTGGGAGATCTTAAGCAGTTCTTC
>TRBJ2-1|.|TRBV6-6|TRBD2
CASRTSGSGNEQFF
TGTGCCAGCAGAACTAGCGGGAGCGGGAATGAGCAGTTCTTC
>TRBJ1-4|few|TRBV28|.
CASSSGQSNEKLFF
TGTGCCAGCAGTTCTGGACAGTCTAATGAAAAACTGTTTTTT
>TRBJ2-1|.|TRBV5-1|.
CASSLADWLERYNEQFF
TGCGCCAGCAGCTTGGCCGATTGGCTAGAGCGCTACAATGAGCAGTTCTTC
>TRBJ2-7|.|TRBV7-2|.
CASSPGYEQYF
TGTGCCAGCAGTCCCGGTTACGAGCAGTACTTC
>TRBJ1-1|once|TRBV11-3|.
CASSFSGWTEAFF
TGTGCCAGCAGCTTCTCCGGGTGGACTGAAGCTTTCTTT
>TRBJ1-5|.|TRBV7-2|.
CASSPGTPGGQPQHF
TGTGCCAGCAGCCCCGGGACTCCGGGGGGTCAGCCCCAGCATTTT
>TRBJ2-1|.|TRBV9|.
CASSDPKYGEQFF
TGTGCCAGCAGCGACCCCAAGTACGGTGAGCAGTTCTTC
>TRBJ1-1|.|TRBV2|.
CASPSYYRAGSTEAFF
TGTGCCAGCCCGAGTTACTACAGGGCAGGGAGCACTGAAGCTTTCTTT
>TRBJ1-4|.|TRBV11-2|TRBD1
CASSLRDRGYEKLFF
TGTGCCAGCAGCCTCCGGGACAGGGGTTATGAAAAACTGTTTTTT
>TRBJ1-1|few|TRBV6-5|.
CASSYRGSTEAFF
TGTGCCAGCAGTTACCGAGGGAGTACTGAAGCTTTCTTT
>TRBJ2-7|.|TRBV5-1|TRBD2
CASSLAGSGVTYEQYF
TGCGCCAGCAGCTTGGCTGGAAGCGGGGTTACCTACGAGCAGTACTTC
>TRBJ2-7|.|TRBV19|TRBD2
CASSTSGRGVYEQYF
TGTGCCAGTAGTACTAGCGGGAGGGGCGTCTACGAGCAGTACTTC